The next 31 T cell receptor beta chains were all read from a single sample in a study of cytomegalovirus exposure and HLA in healthy donors. PCR amplification relied on 60 Vbeta primers (plus 13 Jbeta primers). Clones were read by immunoSEQ multiplex PCR, and TCRdb kept only the in-frame ones, dropping some. This table has approximately 100,000 clones, approximately 80% appearing once. Sequencing input: PBMCs. The receptors derive from a female donor in good health and CMV-seronegative.

This rearrangement joins TRBV2 to TRBJ1-6, with 8 bases lining up with TRBD1. Per the germline V gene, CDR1 is SNHLY and CDR2 is FYNNEI. There are 14 residues in the CDR3. V was pared by 7 bases and J by 2 bases, with 1 base of the junction left unmatched. CDR3 nucleotide sequence: TGTGCCAGCATGGGACAGGCCTATAATTCACCCCTCCACTTT. It specifies CASMGQAYNSPLHF.

V is TRBV7-2 and J is TRBJ2-1; 10 bases align to TRBD2. Per germline, CDR1 SGHTA and CDR2 FQGNSA. The CDR3 is 15 residues long. V was pared by 7 bases and J by 6 bases, with 9 bases of the junction left unmatched. The CDR3 bases are TGTGCCAGCACCCTTAGCGGGGGGAGTTTCAATGAGCAGTTCTTC. It translates to CASTLSGGSFNEQFF.

The chain employs TRBV5-3 and TRBJ1-2, with D possibly TRBD1 on 6 matching bases. TRBV5-3 has ORF status, its function being uncertain. V lost 1 base to trimming and J lost 0 bases, with 19 bases between them. CDR3 length: 18 amino acids. DNA for the CDR3: TGTGCCAGAAGCTTGAACAGGGCGATCCCGTTAGCTAACTATGGCTACACCTTC. Encoded protein: CARSLNRAIPLANYGYTF.

This chain links TRBV7-2 with TRBJ2-1; D is ambiguous. V was pared by 1 base and J by 4 bases, with 5 bases between. The CDR3 has 13 amino acids. Germline V gene lookup returns CDR1 SGHTA and CDR2 FQGNSA. DNA for the CDR3: TGTGCCAGCAGCTTAGTCGGGTACAATGAGCAGTTCTTC. Amino acids: CASSLVGYNEQFF.

This clone came up a few times. V is TRBV4-1 and J is TRBJ1-5, with no clear D. The germline V gene has CDR1 MGHRA and CDR2 YSYEKL. V lost 0 bases and J lost 0, with 6 bases in between. This CDR3 has 15 amino acids. DNA of the CDR3: TGCGCCAGCAGCCAAGATGCGGGTAGCAATCAGCCCCAGCATTTT. Translating gives CASSQDAGSNQPQHF.

This clone showed up just once. The chain uses TRBV7-2 and TRBJ2-5; TRBD1 agrees at 7 bases. V shed 3 bases, J shed 3 bases, and the junction held 1 base outside the gene matches. The CDR3 extends over 13 amino acids. From germline, CDR1 is SGHTA and CDR2 FQGNSA. CDR3 sequence: CASSLGTEETQYF. The CDR3 region has the DNA TGTGCCAGCAGCTTGGGGACAGAAGAGACCCAGTACTTC.

The chain couples TRBV9 to TRBJ2-7; 8 bases are shared with TRBD2. The germline V gene encodes CDR1 SGDLS and CDR2 YYNGEE. CDR3 length equals 14 residues. Unmatched junction bases numbered 4, after V lost 3 bases and J lost 2 bases. The CDR3 protein is CASSGAGGPYEQYF. DNA for the CDR3: TGTGCCAGCAGCGGGGCGGGGGGACCCTACGAGCAGTACTTC.

The J gene is TRBJ2-2, the V gene TRBV2; 9 bases are shared with TRBD2. Germline CDR1 is SNHLY and CDR2 is FYNNEI. The CDR3 loop spans 14 amino acids. With V trimmed by 9 bases and J by 3 bases, 5 bases remained unmatched. The CDR3 DNA is TGTGCCAGGGGTAGCGGGGGAGACACCGGGGAGCTGTTTTTT. Translating it yields CARGSGGDTGELFF.

The chain's CDR3 is CASLKSGSNTDTQYF. Written as DNA, the CDR3 is TGTGCCAGCCTAAAAAGCGGGTCGAACACAGATACGCAGTATTTT. The V call is TRBV6-5, the J call TRBJ2-3; a weak D match, TRBD2 (6 bases). The CDR3 runs to 15 residues. Germline loops: CDR1 MNHEY, CDR2 SVGAGI. Trimming took 8 bases from V and 2 from J, leaving 17 bases between them.

This sequence joins TRBV7-2 and TRBJ2-5; 12 bases line up with TRBD2. The CDR3 has 18 amino acids. The trim removed 2 bases at V and 2 bases at J, leaving 9 bases unmatched. Germline V gene sequence: CDR1 SGHTA, CDR2 FQGNSA. Here the CDR3 reads CASSLTLAGGSRQETQYF. The CDR3 nucleotides are TGTGCCAGCAGCTTAACCCTAGCGGGGGGGAGTCGTCAAGAGACCCAGTACTTC.

The CDR3 region is CASSPTGGNQPQHF. CDR3 bases: TGTGCCAGCAGCCCCACAGGGGGCAATCAGCCCCAGCATTTT. This chain uses TRBV16 with TRBJ1-5; 7 bases are a match to TRBD1. The CDR3 has 14 residues. V lost 4 bases, J lost 2 bases, and 2 bases stayed unmatched. CDR1 is KGHSY and CDR2 is FQNENV in the germline V gene. The complete variable domain, with remaining parts taken from reference TRBV16 and TRBJ1-5, reads GEEVAQTPKHLVRGEGQKAKLYCAPIKGHSYVFWYQQVLKNEFKFLISFQNENVFDETGMPKERFSAKCLPNSPCSLEIQATKLEDSAVYFCASSPTGGNQPQHFGDGTRLSIL.

The rearrangement uses TRBV5-1 and TRBJ2-1, with D unclear. The germline V and J ends were trimmed by 0 bases and 9 bases, with 13 bases remaining between them. Germline CDR1 is SGHRS and CDR2 is YFSETQ. This CDR3 comprises 14 residues. The CDR3 reads CASSLGGGAGEQFF. The CDR3 region has the DNA TGCGCCAGCAGCTTGGGAGGCGGAGCTGGTGAGCAGTTCTTC.

V and J are TRBV4-3 and TRBJ2-5; D might be TRBD1 (6 bases). The germline CDR1 and CDR2 sequences are LGHNA and YSLEER. V was trimmed by 3 bases and J by 5 bases, leaving 16 bases between them. The CDR3 is made up of 15 amino acids. CDR3 in amino acids: CASSQEYRAGETQYF. Written as DNA, the CDR3 is TGCGCCAGCAGCCAGGAATACAGGGCCGGGGAGACCCAGTACTTC.

The gene calls are TRBV7-9 and TRBJ1-5; possible D gene TRBD1, 6 bases. Between the trimmed V and J ends, which lost 5 bases and 7 bases, there was a span of 15 bases. The CDR3 totals 14 residues. Germline-derived CDR1 and CDR2 are SEHNR and FQNEAQ (reference sequence). The CDR3 region has the DNA TGTGCCAGCAGCCCTGACAGGTCCGAACAGCCCCAGCATTTT. Translated, it gives CASSPDRSEQPQHF.

V is TRBV10-2 and J is TRBJ2-3; 9 nucleotides agree with TRBD2. Unmatched junction bases numbered 6, after V lost 3 bases and J lost 5 bases. The germline CDR1 and CDR2 sequences are WSHSY and SAAADI. This CDR3 spans 15 amino acids. CDR3 sequence reads: CASSDPAGGRDTQYF. Written as DNA, the CDR3 is TGCGCCAGCAGTGACCCAGCGGGGGGCAGAGATACGCAGTATTTT.

CDR3 sequence reads: CASSGGQGALHTNEKLFF. For the CDR3, the DNA is TGTGCCAGCAGCGGGGGACAGGGGGCTCTCCACACTAATGAAAAACTGTTTTTT. This sequence joins TRBV14 and TRBJ1-4; TRBD1 matches 12 bases. This CDR3 comprises 18 residues. Losses at the gene ends were 5 bases for V and 2 bases for J; bases not matched to a gene: 9. Germline V gene data show CDR1 as SGHDN and CDR2 as FVKESK.

The chain employs TRBV18 and TRBJ2-1; 9 bases match TRBD2. Trimming at V came to 3 bases and at J to 9 bases, leaving 21 bases not matched to a gene. Germline loops: CDR1 KGHSH, CDR2 LQKENI. There are 19 residues in the CDR3. CDR3 bases: TGTGCCAGCTCACCCTTTAGGGAGGCGGGGGGGCCCATAGTTGGTGAGCAGTTCTTC. Its protein product is CASSPFREAGGPIVGEQFF.

The chain couples TRBV29-1 to TRBJ1-2; 7 positions agree with TRBD1. The CDR3 has 12 amino acids. Per the germline V gene, CDR1 is SQVTM and CDR2 is ANQGSEA. V gave up 7 bases and J gave up 3 bases; unmatched junction bases: 5. This CDR3 reads CSAAGGDYGYTF. CDR3 coding DNA: TGCAGCGCCGCAGGGGGTGACTATGGCTACACCTTC.

The chain combines TRBV30 with TRBJ2-3; TRBD1 is a possible D gene (5 bases). This CDR3 has 13 residues. Between the trimmed V and J ends, which lost 5 bases and 0 bases, there was a span of 9 bases. The germline V gene encodes CDR1 GTSNPN and CDR2 SVGIG (reference sequence). The CDR3 region is CAWDRASTDTQYF. For the CDR3, the DNA is TGTGCCTGGGACAGAGCAAGCACAGATACGCAGTATTTT.

This rearrangement joins TRBV7-2 to TRBJ1-1; D remains ambiguous. From germline, CDR1 is SGHTA and CDR2 FQGNSA. This CDR3 contains 17 residues. V lost 1 base to trimming and J lost 2 bases, with 17 bases between them. Here the CDR3 reads CASSLDWTGSLNTEAFF. The CDR3 nucleotides read TGTGCCAGCAGCTTAGACTGGACGGGATCTCTTAACACTGAAGCTTTCTTT.

This chain links TRBV5-1 with TRBJ2-2; TRBD2 aligns across 8 bases. The germline gives CDR1 SGHRS, CDR2 YFSETQ. V was clipped by 3 bases and J by 1 base; unmatched bases: 8. The CDR3 runs to 17 residues. CDR3 sequence: CASSSNPGGWNTGELFF. The CDR3 DNA is TGCGCCAGCAGCTCCAACCCGGGGGGGTGGAACACCGGGGAGCTGTTTTTT.

As regards this clone: An end of the junction differs from the germline gene, which may be a read error. Other DNA sequences in the same sample also yield this CDR3. The chain couples TRBV10-3 to TRBJ1-2; 11 bases align to TRBD1. The CDR3 is 16 residues long. Per the germline V gene, CDR1 is ENHRY and CDR2 is SYGVKD. The CDR3 bases are TGCGCCATCAGTGAGGAGGCGGGACAGGGGGACTATGGCTACACCTTC. Its protein is CAISEEAGQGDYGYTF.

This chain links TRBV11-2 with TRBJ2-1; TRBD1 matches at 9 bases. Germline V lookup: CDR1 SGHAT, CDR2 FQNNGV. The CDR3 is 17 amino acids. The junction had 9 bases not matched to a gene; V was cut back by 5 bases and J by 1 base. CDR3 sequence (DNA): TGTGCCAGCAGCCTAGGACAGGGGAAGGTTTCCTACAATGAGCAGTTCTTC. Protein sequence: CASSLGQGKVSYNEQFF.

The gene calls are TRBV5-1 and TRBJ2-2; TRBD2 agrees at 10 bases. V lost 0 bases to trimming and J lost 6 bases; unmatched junction nucleotides: 5. The CDR3 runs to 16 residues. The V gene's germline CDR1 is SGHRS and CDR2 YFSETQ. The CDR3 region is CASSLVASGGSGELFF. Written as DNA, the CDR3 is TGCGCCAGCAGCTTGGTTGCTAGCGGGGGATCCGGGGAGCTGTTTTTT.

This chain links TRBV21-1 with TRBJ2-7; whether TRBD1, the table's D call, matches the DNA was not checked. TRBV21-1 is tagged as a pseudogene. There are 13 residues in the CDR3. This chain's CDR3 is CASLGQGKYEQYF. The CDR3 DNA reads as TGTGCCAGCCTGGGGCAGGGGAAGTACGAGCAGTACTTC.

The V gene is TRBV7-9, the J gene TRBJ1-1, with D unresolved. The CDR3 contains 14 residues. CDR1 is SEHNR and CDR2 is FQNEAQ in the germline V gene (reference sequence). V was shortened by 2 bases and J by 6 bases, with 13 bases between the two germline ends. DNA for the CDR3: TGTGCCAGCAGCTTACTGGGAGGGAGGCCTGAAGCTTTCTTT. Its translation: CASSLLGGRPEAFF.

This clone has just a few counts. The chain combines TRBV6-6 with TRBJ1-1; possibly TRBD1 for D (6 bases). Germline V gives CDR1 MNHNY, CDR2 SVGAGI (reference sequence). The CDR3 runs to 14 residues. V lost 4 bases and J 0 bases, leaving 9 bases between the germline ends. The CDR3: CASSSGEMNTEAFF. The DNA for the CDR3 is TGTGCCAGCAGTTCAGGGGAAATGAACACTGAAGCTTTCTTT.

This clone was counted only a few times. The chain joins TRBV9 to TRBJ2-1; possibly TRBD2 for D (6 bases). Germline CDR1 reads SGDLS; CDR2 reads YYNGEE. The CDR3 is 14 residues long. V lost 0 bases and J lost 10, with 14 bases in between. CDR3 DNA sequence: TGTGCCAGCAGCGTAGAGGCGGGGTCGATGGAGCAGTTCTTC. As protein: CASSVEAGSMEQFF.

The gene calls are TRBV7-3 and TRBJ2-2, with D perhaps TRBD1 (6 bases). The length of the CDR3 is 15 residues. Germline V gene data show CDR1 as SGHTA and CDR2 as FQGTGA. V was trimmed by 5 bases and J by 1 base, leaving 11 bases between them. The CDR3 is CASSPDRRNTGELFF. In nucleotides, the CDR3 is TGTGCCAGCAGCCCCGACAGGAGGAACACCGGGGAGCTGTTTTTT.

The chain has TRBV2 and TRBJ2-3; D is possibly TRBD1 (5 bases). CDR1 SNHLY and CDR2 FYNNEI come from the germline V gene. The CDR3 extends over 14 amino acids. V was clipped by 6 bases and J by 3 bases, with 13 bases between them. CDR3 amino acids: CASSRRGWTDTQYF. CDR3 sequence (DNA): TGTGCCAGCAGCCGAAGGGGATGGACAGATACGCAGTATTTT. Looking up the rest from reference TRBV2 and TRBJ2-3 gives the full variable domain: EPEVTQTPSHQVTQMGQEVILRCVPISNHLYFYWYRQILGQKVEFLVSFYNNEISEKSEIFDDQFSVERPDGSNFTLKIRSTKLEDSAMYFCASSRRGWTDTQYFGPGTRLTVL.

This clone was counted only a few times. V is TRBV9 and J is TRBJ2-7; D might be TRBD2 (7 bases). Germline assignment: CDR1 SGDLS and CDR2 YYNGEE. This CDR3 comprises 16 residues. Trimming shortened V by 4 bases and J by 5 bases, and 22 bases separated the two germline ends. CDR3 in amino acids: CASSSRSGGSRDEQYF. In nucleotides, the CDR3 is TGTGCCAGCAGCTCCCGATCGGGGGGCTCACGAGACGAGCAGTACTTC.